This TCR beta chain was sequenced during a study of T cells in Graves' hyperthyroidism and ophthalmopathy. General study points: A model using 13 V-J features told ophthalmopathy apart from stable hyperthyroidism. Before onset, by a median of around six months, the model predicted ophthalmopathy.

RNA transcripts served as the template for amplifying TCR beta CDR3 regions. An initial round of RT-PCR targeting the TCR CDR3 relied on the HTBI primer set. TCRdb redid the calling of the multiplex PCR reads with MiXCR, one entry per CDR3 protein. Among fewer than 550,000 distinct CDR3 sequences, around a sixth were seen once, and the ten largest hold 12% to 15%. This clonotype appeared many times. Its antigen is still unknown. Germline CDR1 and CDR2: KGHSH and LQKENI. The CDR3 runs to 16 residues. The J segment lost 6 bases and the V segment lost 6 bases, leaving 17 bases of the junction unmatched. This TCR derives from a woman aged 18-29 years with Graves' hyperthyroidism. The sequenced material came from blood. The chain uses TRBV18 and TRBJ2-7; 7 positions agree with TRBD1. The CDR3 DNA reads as TGTGCCAGCTCGCAACAGGGGCCCTCTTCCTTCCGCGAGCAGTACTTC. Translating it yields CASSQQGPSSFREQYF.